The T cell receptor (beta chain) described here comes from a study of blood T cell repertoires in COVID-19. Original handling: Estimates of nucleated cell counts were drawn from the amplification of reference gene primers. Clones were sequenced by immunoSEQ multiplex PCR, and TCRdb holds only the in-frame ones, with some missing. The V and J calls and clone size are taken from that table; D and trimming were inferred from the DNA. The table records tens of thousands of clones, over 75% of them present only once. This CDR3 is 13 amino acids long. Losses at the gene ends were 4 bases for V and 2 bases for J; bases not matched to a gene: 2. Germline CDR1 reads MNHEY; CDR2 reads SMNVEV (reference sequence).

J is TRBJ2-7 and V is TRBV27, with TRBD2 matching 7 bases. The sequence was obtained from a human donor in a cohort sampled during active COVID-19. Material for sequencing was peripheral blood. The CDR3 bases are TGTGCCAGCAGTTCAGGACTAGCCTACGAGCAGTACTTC. Protein product: CASSSGLAYEQYF.